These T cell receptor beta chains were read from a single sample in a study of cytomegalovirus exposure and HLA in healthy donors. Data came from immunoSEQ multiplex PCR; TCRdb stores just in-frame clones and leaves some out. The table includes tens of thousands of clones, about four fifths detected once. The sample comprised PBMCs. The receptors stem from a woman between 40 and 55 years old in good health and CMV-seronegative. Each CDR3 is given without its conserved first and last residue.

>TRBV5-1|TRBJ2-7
ASSPTEGPYEQY
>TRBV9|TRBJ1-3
ASSVGDSRVSGNTIY
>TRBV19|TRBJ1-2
ASSPPPQDGYGYT
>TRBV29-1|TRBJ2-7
SVGQGGYEQY
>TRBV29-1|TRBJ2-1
SVEVRDIEQF
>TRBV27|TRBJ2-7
ASRTFSSPQYEQY
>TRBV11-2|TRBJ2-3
ASSLAGGGGADTQY
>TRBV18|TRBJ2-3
ASSPTGSATDTQY
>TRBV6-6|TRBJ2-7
ASSPRPGYEQY
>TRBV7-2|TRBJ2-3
ASSLEASEVDTQY
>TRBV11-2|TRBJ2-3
ASSLGGGQGSHTQY
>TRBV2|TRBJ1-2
ASSEDRGDGYT
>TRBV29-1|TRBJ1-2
SVYMYGYT
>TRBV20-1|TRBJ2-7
SAFTSPEQY
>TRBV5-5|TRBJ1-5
ASSLGVRVQSQH
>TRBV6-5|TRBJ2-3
ASSYSIQRADTQY
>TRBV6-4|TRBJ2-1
ASSELAGALNEQF